A single TCR beta chain is shown here with its context. Its antigen is still unknown. The sample is drawn from a study of cytomegalovirus exposure and HLA in healthy donors. The study's findings and limits: A few chains tied to CMV proved CMV antigen-specific in vitro.

CDR1 and CDR2 from the germline V gene are LGHNA and YSLEER. Trimming removed 3 bases from V and 0 bases from J, with 6 bases in between. This CDR3 region has 15 residues. The PCR made use of 60 Vbeta and 13 Jbeta primers. Repertoires were generated with immunoSEQ multiplex PCR, while TCRdb's copy carries only in-frame clones and drops some. Here the sample spans 90,000 to 150,000 clones, 77% being singletons. The rearrangement joins TRBV4-3 to TRBJ2-6, with no clear D. The sequencing sample was made of PBMCs. The source is a man in his forties or fifties in good health and CMV-seropositive. The CDR3 sequence: CASSHESSGANVLTF. The CDR3, as DNA: TGCGCCAGCAGCCACGAGTCCTCTGGGGCCAACGTCCTGACTTTC.